These 26 T cell receptor beta chains were all obtained from the same sample, sequenced in a study of T cell changes during pregnancy in multiple sclerosis. TCRdb's table, derived via immunoSEQ multiplex PCR, lists solely in-frame clones and lacks some. The sample lists about 68,000 clones, about 90% seen once, with roughly 0.87% in the top ten. This sample comprised peripheral blood, obtained in the second trimester of pregnancy. These receptors all come from a female donor with multiple sclerosis, enrolled in a pregnancy study.

The V gene is TRBV6-1, the J gene TRBJ2-7, with a possible D match to TRBD2 (5 bases). Germline-derived CDR1 and CDR2 are MNHNS and SASEGT. The CDR3 loop spans 14 amino acids. V shed 2 bases and J shed 4 bases, with 12 bases lying between them. The CDR3 DNA sequence: TGTGCCAGCAGTGAAATGGGCGCGGGTTACGAGCAGTACTTC. It is translated as CASSEMGAGYEQYF.

The chain combines TRBV30 with TRBJ2-5, with a tentative D call TRBD2 (6 bases). The V end lost 2 bases, the J end lost 1 base, and 11 bases lay between the germline ends. This CDR3 is built from 14 residues. Per germline, CDR1 GTSNPN and CDR2 SVGIG (reference sequence). The CDR3 loop reads CAWSNLGLQETQYF. CDR3 DNA: TGTGCCTGGAGTAATCTGGGACTCCAAGAGACCCAGTACTTC.

This clone was recorded once. J is TRBJ1-2 and V is TRBV27; no reliable D call. The CDR3 length is 14 residues. The germline V gene has CDR1 MNHEY and CDR2 SMNVEV (reference sequence). V dropped 3 bases and J dropped 5 bases, with 13 bases sitting between them. The CDR3 sequence: CASSLGSPGYGYTF. The CDR3 DNA follows: TGTGCCAGCAGTTTGGGGAGCCCGGGATATGGCTACACCTTC.

The chain joins TRBV6-4 to TRBJ2-3; 9 bases agree with TRBD2. The CDR3 runs 15 residues. With 3 bases clipped from V and 6 bases from J, the junction kept 7 bases outside the gene matches. Looked up from germline, CDR1 is MRHNA and CDR2 is SNTAGT. The CDR3 loop is CASSEGSGGGDTQYF. DNA for the CDR3: TGTGCCAGCAGTGAGGGTAGCGGGGGCGGGGATACGCAGTATTTT.

This chain uses TRBV6-4 with TRBJ2-1; 11 bases line up with TRBD1. The CDR3 is 16 amino acids. V trimming: 0 bases; J trimming: 8 bases; junction bases outside the gene matches: 6. Germline lookup yields CDR1 MRHNA and CDR2 SNTAGT. The CDR3 DNA sequence: TGTGCCAGCAGTGACTCACCGGGACAGGGGGAGGATGAGCAGTTCTTC. This sequence encodes CASSDSPGQGEDEQFF.

CDR3 sequence (DNA): TGTGCCAGCAGCTTGGCCGGGACAGGGAGCGGGGAGCTGTTTTTT. It translates to CASSLAGTGSGELFF. The chain combines TRBV11-3 with TRBJ2-2; 9 bases agree with TRBD1. The J segment lost 7 bases and the V segment lost 3 bases, leaving 6 bases of the junction unmatched. CDR1 is SGHNT, CDR2 YENEEA, per germline. This CDR3 comprises 15 residues.

This rearrangement joins TRBV19 to TRBJ2-7, with 9 bases fitting TRBD2. The CDR3 runs 16 residues. Germline trimming cut 5 bases from V and 0 bases from J; bases unmatched to any gene: 8. Germline assignment: CDR1 LNHDA and CDR2 SQIVND (reference sequence). The CDR3 sequence: CASSRTPSGASYEQYF. DNA for the CDR3: TGTGCCAGTAGTCGCACTCCTAGCGGGGCCTCCTACGAGCAGTACTTC.

The chain is built from TRBV5-8 and TRBJ1-6; D is perhaps TRBD1 (6 bases). Between the trimmed V and J ends, which lost 0 bases and 3 bases, there was a span of 7 bases. The V gene's germline CDR1 is SGHTS and CDR2 YDEGEE. CDR3 length: 15 amino acids. CDR3 protein: CASSLATGYNSPLHF. The CDR3 nucleotides are TGTGCCAGCAGCTTGGCGACAGGCTATAATTCACCCCTCCACTTT.

The chain combines TRBV7-2 with TRBJ1-6; D not certain. CDR3 length: 15 amino acids. Germline loops: CDR1 SGHTA, CDR2 FQGNSA. V lost 3 bases to trimming and J lost 3 bases, with 9 bases between them. The CDR3, as DNA: TGTGCCAGCAGCTTCGAGTACGACTATAATTCACCCCTCCACTTT. Translating it yields CASSFEYDYNSPLHF.

This chain links TRBV7-6 with TRBJ2-1; weak D call: TRBD1 (6 bases). Trimming cost V 2 bases and J 4 bases, with 12 bases left between them. The CDR3 length is 15 residues. Germline values: CDR1 SGHVS, CDR2 FNYEAQ. The CDR3 DNA reads as TGTGCCAGCAGCTTACGAGGGGGAGATTACAATGAGCAGTTCTTC. Translated, it gives CASSLRGGDYNEQFF.

V and J are TRBV7-8 and TRBJ2-7; D gene uncertain. Trimming pared 2 bases from V and 6 bases from J, leaving 8 bases between. In germline, CDR1 is SGHVS, CDR2 FQNEAQ. The CDR3 loop spans 12 amino acids. Written as DNA, the CDR3 is TGTGCCAGCAGCTTATACTCCCCCGAGCAGTACTTC. It is translated as CASSLYSPEQYF.

V is TRBV2 and J is TRBJ2-7, with D maybe TRBD1 (5 bases). Per the germline V gene, CDR1 is SNHLY and CDR2 is FYNNEI. Trimming cost V 6 bases and J 0 bases, with 15 bases left between them. The CDR3 contains 15 residues. The CDR3 loop reads CASRGHQGPSYEQYF. Here the CDR3 DNA reads TGTGCCAGCAGAGGACATCAAGGCCCCTCCTACGAGCAGTACTTC.

The chain carries TRBV29-1 and TRBJ2-1, with 9 bases identical to TRBD1. CDR3 length: 12 amino acids. V lost 7 bases, J lost 7 bases, and 5 bases stayed unmatched. CDR1 is SQVTM and CDR2 is ANQGSEA in the germline V gene. The chain's CDR3 is CSARTGVNEQFF. The CDR3 DNA reads TGCAGCGCCCGGACAGGGGTTAATGAGCAGTTCTTC.

The chain has TRBV9 and TRBJ1-2; 8 positions match TRBD1. CDR1 SGDLS and CDR2 YYNGEE come from the germline V gene. With V trimmed by 3 bases and J by 4 bases, 11 bases remained unmatched. This CDR3 has 16 residues. The CDR3: CASSEKPGQESYGYTF. CDR3 DNA: TGTGCCAGCAGCGAGAAGCCGGGACAGGAGTCCTATGGCTACACCTTC.

The chain joins TRBV15 to TRBJ2-5; TRBD2 matches 14 bases. In germline, CDR1 is LNHNV, CDR2 YYDKDF (reference sequence). The CDR3 sequence is 16 residues long. V dropped 1 base and J dropped 7; count of bases not matched to a gene: 5. Here the CDR3 reads CATSRAVGTSGGTQYF. The CDR3 nucleotides are TGTGCCACCAGCAGAGCGGTTGGGACTAGCGGGGGGACCCAGTACTTC.

The chain combines TRBV4-2 with TRBJ2-2; TRBD2 agrees at 11 bases. The CDR3 has 16 residues. Looked up from germline, CDR1 is LGHNA and CDR2 is YNFKEQ. V was clipped by 1 base and J by 3 bases; unmatched bases: 1. This chain's CDR3 is CASSQGLAGYTGELFF. CDR3 sequence (DNA): TGTGCCAGCAGCCAAGGACTAGCGGGGTACACCGGGGAGCTGTTTTTT.

This chain joins TRBV27 and TRBJ1-3, with unresolved D. Germline V gene sequence: CDR1 MNHEY, CDR2 SMNVEV (reference sequence). The V end was cut by 5 bases, the J end by 4 bases, with 12 bases between. The CDR3 covers 14 residues. The CDR3 DNA is TGTGCCAGCAGTCCCCGCGTTGTGGGAAACACCATATATTTT. Protein product: CASSPRVVGNTIYF.

The V call is TRBV9, the J call TRBJ1-1; tentatively, D is TRBD1 (6 bases). Germline V gene data show CDR1 as SGDLS and CDR2 as YYNGEE. V lost 2 bases to trimming and J lost 0 bases, with 17 bases between them. The CDR3 is made up of 17 amino acids. The CDR3, as DNA: TGTGCCAGCAGCGTGCAGTTCTCGGGGGGGCTGAACACTGAAGCTTTCTTT. Translation: CASSVQFSGGLNTEAFF.

This clone was counted a single time. The chain couples TRBV19 to TRBJ2-7; a possible D gene is TRBD1 (6 bases). Germline values: CDR1 LNHDA, CDR2 SQIVND (reference sequence). The CDR3 sequence is 15 residues long. The V end was cut by 3 bases, the J end by 4 bases, with 16 bases between. The CDR3 sequence: CASSILTGTKYEQYF. The CDR3 DNA follows: TGTGCCAGTAGTATCCTAACCGGGACAAAGTACGAGCAGTACTTC. The whole variable domain, remainder taken from reference TRBV19 and TRBJ2-7, is DGGITQSPKYLFRKEGQNVTLSCEQNLNHDAMYWYRQDPGQGLRLIYYSQIVNDFQKGDIAEGYSVSREKKESFPLTVTSAQKNPTAFYLCASSILTGTKYEQYFGPGTRLTVT.

CDR3: CASSQEPGGTYNSPLHF. For the CDR3, the DNA is TGTGCCAGCAGCCAAGAGCCAGGGGGGACCTATAATTCACCCCTCCACTTT. The chain couples TRBV4-2 to TRBJ1-6, with 7 bases aligning to TRBD1. Looked up from germline, CDR1 is LGHNA and CDR2 is YNFKEQ. The CDR3 contains 17 residues. The trim removed 0 bases at V and 2 bases at J, leaving 4 bases unmatched.

V and J are TRBV9 and TRBJ2-7; no clear D gene. V was clipped by 4 bases and J by 0 bases, with 17 bases between them. Germline lookup yields CDR1 SGDLS and CDR2 YYNGEE. The CDR3 loop spans 16 amino acids. The CDR3 sequence: CASSPSPSLSSYEQYF. DNA of the CDR3: TGTGCCAGCAGCCCCTCCCCCTCACTGAGCTCCTACGAGCAGTACTTC.

The CDR3 spells CASSLALAGGSDTQYF. The CDR3 nucleotides are TGTGCCAGCAGCTTAGCACTAGCGGGGGGGTCAGATACGCAGTATTTT. The J gene is TRBJ2-3, the V gene TRBV5-6, with 13 positions matching TRBD2. V trimming: 2 bases; J trimming: 4 bases; junction bases outside the gene matches: 4. The germline gives CDR1 SGHDT, CDR2 YYEEEE. The CDR3 loop spans 16 amino acids.

The J gene is TRBJ1-5, the V gene TRBV21-1; TRBD1 is the table's D call, not checked against the DNA. TRBV21-1 is tagged as a pseudogene. CDR3 length: 19 residues. For the CDR3, the DNA is TGTGCCAGCAGCAAAGCGTTCCGCTCCTCGGGACAGGGATTACAGCCCCAGCATTTT. Protein sequence: CASSKAFRSSGQGLQPQHF.

This clone is a singleton in its sample. This sequence joins TRBV5-4 and TRBJ1-3; D is undetermined. Germline CDR1 reads SGHNT; CDR2 reads YYREEE (reference sequence). Trimming shortened V by 1 base and J by 2 bases, and 7 bases separated the two germline ends. There are 14 residues in the CDR3. DNA for the CDR3: TGTGCCAGCAGCTTGAGTAGCGCTGGAAACACCATATATTTT. Translating gives CASSLSSAGNTIYF.

The chain links TRBV19 to TRBJ1-6; 9 positions match TRBD1. After removal of 9 bases from V and 9 bases from J, the junction contained 6 bases not matched to a gene. The germline gives CDR1 LNHDA, CDR2 SQIVND (reference sequence). The CDR3 covers 13 residues. This CDR3 is CASETGGSSPLHF. CDR3 DNA sequence: TGTGCCAGCGAGACAGGGGGTAGTTCACCCCTCCACTTT.

The chain couples TRBV7-9 to TRBJ1-5; no clear D. Trimming took off 1 base at V and 2 bases at J, with 9 bases between the two ends. This CDR3 has 15 amino acids. Germline V gene sequence: CDR1 SEHNR, CDR2 FQNEAQ (reference sequence). The DNA of the CDR3 is TGTGCCAGCAGCTTAGGATTTTCGGGCAATCAGCCCCAGCATTTT. It yields the protein CASSLGFSGNQPQHF.